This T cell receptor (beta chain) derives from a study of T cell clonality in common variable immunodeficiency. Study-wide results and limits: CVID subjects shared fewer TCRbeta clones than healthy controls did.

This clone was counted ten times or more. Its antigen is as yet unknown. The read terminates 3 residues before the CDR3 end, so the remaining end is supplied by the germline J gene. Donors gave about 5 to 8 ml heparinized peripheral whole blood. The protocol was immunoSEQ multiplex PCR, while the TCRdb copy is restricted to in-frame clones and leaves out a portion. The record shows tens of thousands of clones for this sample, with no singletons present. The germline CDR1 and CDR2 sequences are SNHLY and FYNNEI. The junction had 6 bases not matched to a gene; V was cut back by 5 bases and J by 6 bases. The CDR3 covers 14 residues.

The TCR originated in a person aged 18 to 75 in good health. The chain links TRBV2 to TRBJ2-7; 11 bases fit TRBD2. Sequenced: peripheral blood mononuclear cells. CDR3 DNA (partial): TGTGCCAGCAGTTTAGCGGGAGGGCCAAGCGAG. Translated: CASSLAGGPSE. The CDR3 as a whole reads CASSLAGGPSEQYF.